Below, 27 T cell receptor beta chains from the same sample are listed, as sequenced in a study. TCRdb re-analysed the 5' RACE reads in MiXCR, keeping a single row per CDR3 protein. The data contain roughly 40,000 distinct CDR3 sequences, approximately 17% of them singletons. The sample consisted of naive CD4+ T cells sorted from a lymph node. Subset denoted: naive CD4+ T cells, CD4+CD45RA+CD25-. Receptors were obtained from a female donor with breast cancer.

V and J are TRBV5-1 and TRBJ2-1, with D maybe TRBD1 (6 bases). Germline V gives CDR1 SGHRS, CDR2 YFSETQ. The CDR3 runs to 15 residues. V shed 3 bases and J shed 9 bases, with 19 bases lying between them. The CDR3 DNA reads TGCGCCAGCAGCTCTCTGACAGGTCGGGACGGTGAGCAGTTCTTC. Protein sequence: CASSSLTGRDGEQFF.

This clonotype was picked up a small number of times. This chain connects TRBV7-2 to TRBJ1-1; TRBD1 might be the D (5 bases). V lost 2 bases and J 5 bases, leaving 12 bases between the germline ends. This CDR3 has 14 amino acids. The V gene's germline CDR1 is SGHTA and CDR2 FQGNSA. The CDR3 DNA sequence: TGTGCCAGCAGCTTAAATTGGGGGGGGACTGAAGCTTTCTTT. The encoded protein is CASSLNWGGTEAFF.

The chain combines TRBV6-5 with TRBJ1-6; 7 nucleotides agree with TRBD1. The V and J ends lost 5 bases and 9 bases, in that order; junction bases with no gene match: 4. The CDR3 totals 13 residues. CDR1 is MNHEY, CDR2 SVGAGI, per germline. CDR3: CASSRQGSSPLHF. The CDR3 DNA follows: TGTGCCAGCAGTCGACAGGGAAGTTCACCCCTCCACTTT.

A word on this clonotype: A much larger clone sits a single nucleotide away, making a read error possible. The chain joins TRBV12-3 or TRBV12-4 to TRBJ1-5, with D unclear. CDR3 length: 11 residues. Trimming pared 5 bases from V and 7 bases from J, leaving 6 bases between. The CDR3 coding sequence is TGTGCCAGCAGTATAAACCAGCCCCAGCATTTT. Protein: CASSINQPQHF.

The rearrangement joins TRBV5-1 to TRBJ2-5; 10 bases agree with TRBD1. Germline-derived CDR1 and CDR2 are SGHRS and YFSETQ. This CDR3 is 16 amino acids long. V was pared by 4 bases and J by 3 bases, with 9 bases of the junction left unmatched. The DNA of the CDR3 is TGCGCCAGCAGCCTCCGACAGGGGGCCCCAGAAGAGACCCAGTACTTC. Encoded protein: CASSLRQGAPEETQYF.

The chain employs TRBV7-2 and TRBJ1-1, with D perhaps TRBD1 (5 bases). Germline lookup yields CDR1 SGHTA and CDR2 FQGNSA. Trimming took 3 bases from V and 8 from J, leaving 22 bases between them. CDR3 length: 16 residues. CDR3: CASSFGRRQSFSEAFF. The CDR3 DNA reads TGTGCCAGCAGCTTCGGTAGGCGACAGTCTTTCTCCGAAGCTTTCTTT.

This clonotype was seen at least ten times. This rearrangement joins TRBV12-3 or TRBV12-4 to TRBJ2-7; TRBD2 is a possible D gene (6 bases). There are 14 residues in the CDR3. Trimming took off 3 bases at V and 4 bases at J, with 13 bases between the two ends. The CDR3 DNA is TGTGCCAGCAGTTTCGGGGGAGTCCTATACGAGCAGTACTTC. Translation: CASSFGGVLYEQYF.

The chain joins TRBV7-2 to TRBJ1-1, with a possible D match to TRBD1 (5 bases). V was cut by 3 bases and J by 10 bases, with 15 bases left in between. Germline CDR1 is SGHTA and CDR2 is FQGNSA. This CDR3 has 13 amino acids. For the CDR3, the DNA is TGTGCCAGCAGCTTTAGTCGGCAGGGTATAGCTTTCTTT. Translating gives CASSFSRQGIAFF.

The CDR3 protein is CASSPDPRVHSGANVLTF. CDR3 nucleotides: TGTGCCAGCAGCCCGGACCCCCGGGTACACTCTGGGGCCAACGTCCTGACTTTC. The V call is TRBV4-2, the J call TRBJ2-6; no definite D call. This CDR3 comprises 18 residues. Germline loops: CDR1 LGHNA, CDR2 YNFKEQ. The V end was cut by 4 bases, the J end by 0 bases, with 16 bases between.

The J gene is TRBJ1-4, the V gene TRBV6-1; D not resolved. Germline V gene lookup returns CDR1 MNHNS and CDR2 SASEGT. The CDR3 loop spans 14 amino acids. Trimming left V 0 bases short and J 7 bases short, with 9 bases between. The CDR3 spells CASSEAGLVEKLFF. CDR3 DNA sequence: TGTGCCAGCAGTGAAGCCGGGCTTGTTGAAAAACTGTTTTTT.

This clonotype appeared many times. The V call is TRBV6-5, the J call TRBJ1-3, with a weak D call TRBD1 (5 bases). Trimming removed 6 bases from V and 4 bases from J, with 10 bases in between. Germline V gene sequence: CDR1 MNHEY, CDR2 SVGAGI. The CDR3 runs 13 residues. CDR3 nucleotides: TGTGCCAGCAGCGGGACGATGGGAAACACCATATATTTT. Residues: CASSGTMGNTIYF.

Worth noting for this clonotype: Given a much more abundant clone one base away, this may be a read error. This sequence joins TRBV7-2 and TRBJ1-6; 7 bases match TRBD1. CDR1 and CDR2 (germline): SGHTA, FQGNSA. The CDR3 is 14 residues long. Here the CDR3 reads CASGFGTDNSPLHF. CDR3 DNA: TGTGCCAGCGGCTTCGGGACAGACAATTCACCCCTCCACTTT.

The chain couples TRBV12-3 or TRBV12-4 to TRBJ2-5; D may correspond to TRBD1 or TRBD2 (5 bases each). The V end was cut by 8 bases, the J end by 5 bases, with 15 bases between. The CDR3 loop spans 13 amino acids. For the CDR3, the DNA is TGTGCCAGCGTACCTCCGGGGCAGGAGACCCAGTACTTC. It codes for CASVPPGQETQYF.

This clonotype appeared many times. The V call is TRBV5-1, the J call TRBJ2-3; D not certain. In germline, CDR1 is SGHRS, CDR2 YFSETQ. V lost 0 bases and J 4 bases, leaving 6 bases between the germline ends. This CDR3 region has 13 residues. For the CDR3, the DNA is TGCGCCAGCAGCTTGGAGGGCGCAGATACGCAGTATTTT. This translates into CASSLEGADTQYF.

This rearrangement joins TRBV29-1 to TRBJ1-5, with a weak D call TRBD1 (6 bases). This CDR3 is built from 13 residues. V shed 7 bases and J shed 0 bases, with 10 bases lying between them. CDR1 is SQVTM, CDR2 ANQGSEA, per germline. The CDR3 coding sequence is TGCAGCGCCCGACAGGATAGCAATCAGCCCCAGCATTTT. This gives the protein CSARQDSNQPQHF.

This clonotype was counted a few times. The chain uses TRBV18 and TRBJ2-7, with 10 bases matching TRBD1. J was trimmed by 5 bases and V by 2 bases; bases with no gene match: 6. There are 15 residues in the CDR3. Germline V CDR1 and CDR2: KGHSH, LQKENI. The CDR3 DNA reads TGTGCCAGCTCACCATCCCGACAGGGGGCTGACGAGCAGTACTTC. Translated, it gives CASSPSRQGADEQYF.

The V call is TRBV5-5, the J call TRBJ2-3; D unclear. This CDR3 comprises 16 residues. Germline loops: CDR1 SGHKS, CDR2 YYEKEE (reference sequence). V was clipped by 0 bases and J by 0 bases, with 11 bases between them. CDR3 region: CASSLGPTTSTDTQYF. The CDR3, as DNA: TGTGCCAGCAGCTTGGGGCCCACGACTAGCACAGATACGCAGTATTTT.

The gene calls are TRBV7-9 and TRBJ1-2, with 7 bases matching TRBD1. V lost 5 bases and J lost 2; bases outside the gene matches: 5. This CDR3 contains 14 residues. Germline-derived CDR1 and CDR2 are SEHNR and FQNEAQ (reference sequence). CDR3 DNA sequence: TGTGCCAGCAGCCCGGGGACAGTAAACTATGGCTACACCTTC. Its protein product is CASSPGTVNYGYTF.

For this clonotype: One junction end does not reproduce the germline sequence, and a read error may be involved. The CDR3 loop reads CASSKDRRSIDEQFF. The CDR3 bases are TGTGCCAGCAGCAAAGATAGGAGGAGCATCGATGAGCAGTTCTTC. V usage is TRBV3-1 and J usage is TRBJ2-1, with D possibly TRBD2 on 5 matching bases. The CDR3 has 15 residues. The V gene's germline CDR1 is LGHDT and CDR2 YNNKEL (reference sequence).

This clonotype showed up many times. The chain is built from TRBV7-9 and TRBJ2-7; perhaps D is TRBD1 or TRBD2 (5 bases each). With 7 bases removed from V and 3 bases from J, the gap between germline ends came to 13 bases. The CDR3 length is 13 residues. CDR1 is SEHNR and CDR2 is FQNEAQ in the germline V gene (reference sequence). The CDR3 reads CASTPGGGYEQYF. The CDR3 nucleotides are TGTGCCAGCACCCCGGGTGGGGGCTACGAGCAGTACTTC.

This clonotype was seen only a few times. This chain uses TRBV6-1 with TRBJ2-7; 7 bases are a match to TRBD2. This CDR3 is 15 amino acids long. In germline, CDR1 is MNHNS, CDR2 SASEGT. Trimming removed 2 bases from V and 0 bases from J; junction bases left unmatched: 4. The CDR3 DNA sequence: TGTGCCAGCAGTGAACTAGCGGTGAGCTCCTACGAGCAGTACTTC. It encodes CASSELAVSSYEQYF.

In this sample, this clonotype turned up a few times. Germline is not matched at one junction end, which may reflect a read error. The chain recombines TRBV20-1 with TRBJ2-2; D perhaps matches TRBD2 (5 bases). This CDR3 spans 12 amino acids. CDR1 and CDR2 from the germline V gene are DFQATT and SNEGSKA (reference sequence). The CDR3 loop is CSATQADGKLFF. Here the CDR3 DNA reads TGCAGTGCTACTCAGGCGGACGGGAAGCTGTTTTTT.

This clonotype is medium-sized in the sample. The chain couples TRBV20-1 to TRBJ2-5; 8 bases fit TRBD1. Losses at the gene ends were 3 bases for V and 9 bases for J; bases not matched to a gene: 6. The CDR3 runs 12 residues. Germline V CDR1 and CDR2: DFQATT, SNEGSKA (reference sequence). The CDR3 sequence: CSASRGQVPQYF. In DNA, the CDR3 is TGCAGTGCTAGTCGGGGACAGGTTCCCCAGTACTTC.

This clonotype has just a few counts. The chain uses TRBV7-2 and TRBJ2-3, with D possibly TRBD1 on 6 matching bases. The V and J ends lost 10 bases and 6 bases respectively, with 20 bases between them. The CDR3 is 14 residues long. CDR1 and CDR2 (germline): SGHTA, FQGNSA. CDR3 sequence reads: CATTGLWKGDTQYF. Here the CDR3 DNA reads TGTGCCACCACAGGGCTATGGAAGGGGGATACGCAGTATTTT. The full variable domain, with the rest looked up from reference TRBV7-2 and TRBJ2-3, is GAGVSQSPSNKVTEKGKDVELRCDPISGHTALYWYRQSLGQGLEFLIYFQGNSAPDKSGLPSDRFSAERTGGSVSTLTIQRTQQEDSAVYLCATTGLWKGDTQYFGPGTRLTVL.

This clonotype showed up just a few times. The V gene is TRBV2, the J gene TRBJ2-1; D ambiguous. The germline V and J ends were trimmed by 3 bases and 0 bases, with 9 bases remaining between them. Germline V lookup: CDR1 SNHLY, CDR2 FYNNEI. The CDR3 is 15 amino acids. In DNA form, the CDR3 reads TGTGCCAGCAGTGAGACGGAGAGCTCCTACAATGAGCAGTTCTTC. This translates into CASSETESSYNEQFF.

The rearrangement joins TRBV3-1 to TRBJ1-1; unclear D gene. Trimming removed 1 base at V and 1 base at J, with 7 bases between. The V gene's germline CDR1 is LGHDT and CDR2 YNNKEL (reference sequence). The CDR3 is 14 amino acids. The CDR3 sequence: CASSQVQSNTEAFF. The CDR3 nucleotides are TGTGCCAGCAGCCAAGTACAGTCGAACACTGAAGCTTTCTTT.

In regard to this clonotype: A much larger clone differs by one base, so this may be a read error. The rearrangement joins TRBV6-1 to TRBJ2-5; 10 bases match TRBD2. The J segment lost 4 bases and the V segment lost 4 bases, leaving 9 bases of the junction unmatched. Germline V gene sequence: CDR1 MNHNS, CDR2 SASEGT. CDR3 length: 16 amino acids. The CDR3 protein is CASSVSSGRWGETQYF. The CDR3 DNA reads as TGTGCCAGCAGTGTGTCTAGCGGGAGATGGGGAGAGACCCAGTACTTC.